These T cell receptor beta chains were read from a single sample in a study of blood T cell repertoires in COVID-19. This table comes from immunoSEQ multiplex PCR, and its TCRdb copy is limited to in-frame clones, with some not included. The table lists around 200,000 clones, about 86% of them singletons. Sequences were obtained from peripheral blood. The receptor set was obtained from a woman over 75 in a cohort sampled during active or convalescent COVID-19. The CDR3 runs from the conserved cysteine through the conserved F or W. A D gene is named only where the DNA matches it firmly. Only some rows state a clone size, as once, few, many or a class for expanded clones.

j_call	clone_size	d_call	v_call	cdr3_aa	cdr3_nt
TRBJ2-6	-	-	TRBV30	CAWSEGVSGANVLTF	TGTGCCTGGAGTGAAGGAGTCTCTGGGGCCAACGTCCTGACTTTC
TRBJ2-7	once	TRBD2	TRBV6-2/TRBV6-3	CASSYLQLAELYEQYF	TGTGCCAGCAGTTACTTACAACTAGCGGAGCTATACGAGCAGTACTTC
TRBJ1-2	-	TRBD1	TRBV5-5	CASSLDRGLDYGYTF	TGTGCCAGCAGCCTAGACAGGGGCTTGGACTATGGCTACACCTTC
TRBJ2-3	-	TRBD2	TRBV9	CASSVRTSGRPDTQYF	TGTGCCAGCAGCGTACGGACTAGCGGGAGACCTGATACGCAGTATTTT
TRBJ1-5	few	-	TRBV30	CAFARGTNQPQHF	TGTGCCTTCGCCCGGGGGACCAATCAGCCCCAGCATTTT
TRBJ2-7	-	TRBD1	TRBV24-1	CATSDPTGKTYEQYF	TGTGCCACCAGTGATCCGACAGGGAAAACCTACGAGCAGTACTTC
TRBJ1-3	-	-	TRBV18	CASSPPGAAGNTIYF	TGTGCCAGCTCACCGCCGGGAGCCGCAGGAAACACCATATATTTT
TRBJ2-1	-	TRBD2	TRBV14	CASSQRTLAGYYNEQFF	TGTGCCAGCAGCCAACGGACCCTAGCGGGGTATTACAATGAGCAGTTCTTC
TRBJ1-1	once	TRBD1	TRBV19	CASSWAGQGRGTEAFF	TGTGCCAGTAGTTGGGCGGGACAGGGACGAGGCACTGAAGCTTTCTTT
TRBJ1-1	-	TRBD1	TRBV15	CATSADRDDGGTEAFF	TGTGCCACCAGTGCGGACAGGGATGATGGGGGCACTGAAGCTTTCTTT
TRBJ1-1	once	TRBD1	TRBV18	CASSLRTGTSGGEAFF	TGTGCCAGCTCGCTCCGGACAGGGACGTCCGGGGGTGAAGCTTTCTTT
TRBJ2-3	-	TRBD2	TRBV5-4	CASSFPGTNLRDTQYF	TGTGCCAGCAGCTTCCCCGGGACTAACCTTAGAGATACGCAGTATTTT
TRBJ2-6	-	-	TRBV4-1	CASSHGSGANVLTF	TGCGCCAGCAGCCACGGCTCTGGGGCCAACGTCCTGACTTTC
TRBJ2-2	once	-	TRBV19	CASRRWAGFGELFF	TGTGCCAGTAGGAGGTGGGCAGGGTTCGGGGAGCTGTTTTTT
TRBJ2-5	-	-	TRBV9	CASSGPGKETQYF	TGTGCCAGCAGCGGCCCAGGGAAAGAGACCCAGTACTTC
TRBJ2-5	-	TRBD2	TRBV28	CASSFTGGETQYF	TGTGCCAGCAGTTTCACGGGGGGGGAGACCCAGTACTTC
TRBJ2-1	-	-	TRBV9	CASSVAPTTRTNEQFF	TGTGCCAGCAGCGTAGCCCCCACTACTAGGACCAATGAGCAGTTCTTC
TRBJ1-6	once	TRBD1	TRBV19	CASSIELGQPNSPLHF	TGTGCCAGTAGTATAGAACTGGGACAGCCTAATTCACCCCTCCACTTT
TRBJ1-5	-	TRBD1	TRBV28	CASRTGTGQPQHF	TGTGCCAGCAGGACAGGGACGGGCCAGCCCCAGCATTTT
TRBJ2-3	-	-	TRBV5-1	CASSMGGQDTQYF	TGCGCCAGCAGCATGGGGGGCCAAGATACGCAGTATTTT
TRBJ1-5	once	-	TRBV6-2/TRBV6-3	CASSRGAHSNQPQHF	TGTGCCAGCAGCCGAGGAGCCCATAGCAATCAGCCCCAGCATTTT
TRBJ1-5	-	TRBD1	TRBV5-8	CASSLVQGGQPQHF	TGTGCCAGCAGCTTGGTTCAGGGGGGCCAGCCCCAGCATTTT